The clone carrying this TCR beta chain appeared once. The source of the sample is a study of CD8 T cells in Susac syndrome. Reverse transcription of about 0.5 to 1 ug RNA used random hexamers. TCRdb itself ran the immunoSEQ multiplex PCR reads through MiXCR, one entry per CDR3 protein. Here the sample spans 160,000 or so distinct CDR3 sequences, 94% being singletons. Germline loops: CDR1 MNHEY, CDR2 SVGEGT. Deletions cut 2 bases from V and 6 bases from J, with 11 bases between. The CDR3 extends over 13 amino acids. This clonotype was obtained from a human donor with Susac syndrome. The material sequenced was CD4+ T cells from PBMCs. The rearrangement joins TRBV6-2 or TRBV6-3 to TRBJ2-7, with D perhaps TRBD1 (5 bases). Here the CDR3 reads CASSYDGQGEQYF. CDR3 coding DNA: TGTGCCAGCAGTTACGACGGACAAGGCGAGCAGTACTTC.